A single sample is the source of the 24 T cell receptor beta chains below, sequenced in a study of human T cells and chemical hapten exposure. TCRdb re-called the RACE reads with MiXCR, one entry per CDR3 protein. This table has 380,000 or so distinct CDR3 sequences, around 4.8% appearing once. Time point noted: patch test 1, 2 weeks after DPC sensitization. As for treatment: therapeutic diphenylcyclopropenone sensitization with weekly scalp DPC. Sequenced here: whole blood, sampled in connection with sensitization to the hapten diphenylcyclopropenone (DPC). Receptors originate from a woman aged 45-65 years with alopecia areata. Some clones in this sample may be carry-over from other donors' samples.

This clonotype was counted ten times or more. The chain uses TRBV5-1 and TRBJ2-3; D is unclear. The CDR3 totals 16 residues. CDR1 is SGHRS and CDR2 is YFSETQ in the germline V gene. The ends were cut back, 0 bases at V and 3 bases at J, with 14 bases in the middle. CDR3 amino acids: CASSLVPGSVTDTQYF. The CDR3 DNA is TGCGCCAGCAGCTTGGTTCCAGGATCGGTAACAGATACGCAGTATTTT.

This clonotype has only one observation. A read error may produce the germline difference seen at one junction end. The chain has TRBV27 and TRBJ2-3; 13 bases line up with TRBD2. Germline V gives CDR1 MNHEY, CDR2 SMNVEV (reference sequence). CDR3 length equals 14 residues. The CDR3 nucleotides are TGTGCCAGCAGTGGGACTAGCGGGACAGAAACGCAGTATTTT. It is translated as CASSGTSGTETQYF.

This clonotype occurred a few times. The rearrangement links TRBV29-1 to TRBJ2-7; unclear D gene. The CDR3 is 12 amino acids. V lost 1 base to trimming and J lost 5 bases, with 9 bases between them. CDR1 and CDR2 (germline): SQVTM, ANQGSEA. CDR3 in DNA: TGCAGCGTTGAAGGGGTCGGCGACGAGCAGTACTTC. Translation: CSVEGVGDEQYF.

This clonotype was detected many times. The CDR3 reads CASSQGTSADTQYF. The DNA for the CDR3 is TGTGCCAGCAGCCAAGGGACTAGCGCAGATACGCAGTATTTT. The chain employs TRBV11-2 and TRBJ2-3; 10 positions match TRBD2. Per the germline V gene, CDR1 is SGHAT and CDR2 is FQNNGV. The CDR3 contains 14 residues. The V and J ends lost 5 bases and 4 bases, in that order; junction bases with no gene match: 3.

This clonotype was seen at least ten times. This chain links TRBV6-2 or TRBV6-3 with TRBJ1-2; weak D call: TRBD1 (6 bases). Per the germline V gene, CDR1 is MNHEY and CDR2 is SVGEGT. Trimming cost V 7 bases and J 8 bases, with 20 bases left between them. This CDR3 has 14 residues. CDR3 amino acids: CASNRRGGLGGYTF. CDR3 sequence (DNA): TGTGCCAGCAACCGGAGAGGGGGTCTGGGAGGCTACACCTTC.

This clonotype appeared a few times. The CDR3 protein is CSASRRAGNTIYF. CDR3 bases: TGCAGTGCCTCCAGGCGAGCTGGAAACACCATATATTTT. The rearrangement uses TRBV20-1 and TRBJ1-3; D gene ambiguous. This CDR3 contains 13 residues. Germline V lookup: CDR1 DFQATT, CDR2 SNEGSKA (reference sequence). V was clipped by 6 bases and J by 2 bases, with 11 bases between them.

This clonotype was found many times. The rearrangement uses TRBV12-3 or TRBV12-4 and TRBJ2-1; 13 nucleotides align to TRBD2. The V gene end was trimmed by 5 bases and the J gene end by 0 bases; junction bases not matched to a gene: 13. The CDR3 runs to 20 residues. DNA for the CDR3: TGTGCCAGCAGTCCGGAGACTAGCGGGGGGCCCTTTAACTCCTACAATGAGCAGTTCTTC. Its translation is CASSPETSGGPFNSYNEQFF.

At least ten counts were recorded for this clonotype. J is TRBJ2-2 and V is TRBV12-3 or TRBV12-4, with 10 bases aligning to TRBD2. After removal of 6 bases from V and 1 base from J, the junction contained 5 bases not matched to a gene. The CDR3 is 16 amino acids. The CDR3 sequence is CASSRGLAQNTGELFF. Here the CDR3 DNA reads TGTGCCAGCAGCCGGGGACTAGCGCAGAACACCGGGGAGCTGTTTTTT.

This clonotype was counted between two and nine times. This rearrangement joins TRBV6-2 or TRBV6-3 to TRBJ2-1, with TRBD2 matching 8 bases. After removal of 2 bases from V and 8 bases from J, the junction contained 8 bases not matched to a gene. The CDR3 totals 15 residues. Per the germline V gene, CDR1 is MNHEY and CDR2 is SVGEGT. CDR3 loop: CASSYDGTSNHEQFF. DNA of the CDR3: TGTGCCAGCAGTTACGACGGGACTAGTAATCATGAGCAGTTCTTC.

This clonotype occurred many times. Germline is not matched at one junction end, which may reflect a read error. The V and J genes are TRBV7-9 and TRBJ2-5; tentative D call: TRBD2 (7 bases). Germline lookup yields CDR1 SEHNR and CDR2 FQNEAQ (reference sequence). The CDR3 consists of 17 residues. As DNA, the CDR3 is TGTGCCAGCAGCTTAGACAGAAGCGGGACACCGCAAGAGGCCCAGTACTTC. It codes for CASSLDRSGTPQEAQYF.

This clonotype was observed many times. V usage is TRBV6-2 or TRBV6-3 and J usage is TRBJ2-1, with D perhaps matching TRBD2 (6 bases). The germline V gene encodes CDR1 MNHEY and CDR2 SVGEGT. The CDR3 has 12 amino acids. V gave up 5 bases and J gave up 10 bases, with 12 bases separating them. This CDR3 reads CASSQLATEQFF. The CDR3 DNA follows: TGTGCCAGCAGTCAGCTAGCGACCGAGCAGTTCTTC.

A single count supports this clonotype. The rearrangement uses TRBV6-1 and TRBJ1-2, with unresolved D. The V gene lost 9 bases and the J gene lost 6 bases, with 14 bases spanning the gap. Germline CDR1 and CDR2: MNHNS and SASEGT. There are 12 residues in the CDR3. CDR3 sequence (DNA): TGTGCCAGTACGGGTCTACGGGATGGCTACACCTTC. Residues: CASTGLRDGYTF.

There are a few counts of this clonotype. This chain joins TRBV29-1 and TRBJ1-2; D possibly corresponds to TRBD1 (5 bases). The ends were cut back, 4 bases at V and 8 bases at J, with 17 bases in the middle. The germline V gene encodes CDR1 SQVTM and CDR2 ANQGSEA. This CDR3 has 13 residues. The CDR3 nucleotides are TGCAGCGTTGGGAGGCCCGGGGGAGGGGGCTACACCTTC. It specifies CSVGRPGGGGYTF.

This clonotype was picked up many times. The V gene is TRBV18, the J gene TRBJ2-2; D gene ambiguous. This CDR3 is built from 15 residues. Trimming stripped 8 bases from V and 4 bases from J, with 17 bases between. Looked up from germline, CDR1 is KGHSH and CDR2 is LQKENI. CDR3 loop: CASPTSIGRTGELFF. The DNA of the CDR3 is TGTGCCAGCCCAACCTCCATAGGACGCACCGGGGAGCTGTTTTTT.

The sample holds many counts of this clonotype. The chain uses TRBV15 and TRBJ2-3; D is unresolved. The CDR3 is made up of 12 amino acids. Trimming took off 0 bases at V and 4 bases at J, with 2 bases between the two ends. Germline V CDR1 and CDR2: LNHNV, YYDKDF (reference sequence). CDR3 region: CATSREADTQYF. The DNA for the CDR3 is TGTGCCACCAGCAGAGAGGCAGATACGCAGTATTTT.

Ten or more counts support this clonotype. V and J are TRBV29-1 and TRBJ2-7, with D tentatively TRBD1 or TRBD2 (6 bases each). The CDR3 runs 11 residues. V lost 6 bases and J 5 bases, leaving 11 bases between the germline ends. CDR1 is SQVTM and CDR2 is ANQGSEA in the germline V gene. CDR3 residues: CSVGGGHEQYF. In nucleotides, the CDR3 is TGCAGCGTGGGGGGCGGGCACGAGCAGTACTTC.

This clonotype was seen many times. CDR3 in DNA: TGCAGTGCTAGAGATGGGCGGGATAATACGCAGTATTTT. It translates to CSARDGRDNTQYF. The chain is built from TRBV20-1 and TRBJ2-3; D perhaps matches TRBD2 (6 bases). Germline V gene lookup returns CDR1 DFQATT and CDR2 SNEGSKA (reference sequence). V dropped 0 bases and J dropped 7 bases, with 11 bases sitting between them. The CDR3 consists of 13 residues.

This clonotype was recorded at least ten times. The junction departs from germline at one end; a sequencing error may be responsible. The chain combines TRBV13 with TRBJ1-1; perhaps TRBD1 as D (6 bases). There are 13 residues in the CDR3. The germline gives CDR1 PRHDT, CDR2 FYEKMQ (reference sequence). Here the CDR3 reads CASSLIRDTEAFF. As DNA, the CDR3 is TGTGCCAGCAGCTTAATCCGGGACACCGAAGCTTTCTTT.

This clonotype has just a few counts. The chain recombines TRBV29-1 with TRBJ1-1; no firm D call. The ends were cut back, 4 bases at V and 9 bases at J, with 12 bases in the middle. CDR1 SQVTM and CDR2 ANQGSEA come from the germline V gene. The CDR3 is 11 amino acids. Here the CDR3 DNA reads TGCAGCGTTGTTTTTGGGAGGCAAGCTTTCTTT. Its translation: CSVVFGRQAFF.

In this sample, this clonotype turned up a few times. The chain carries TRBV20-1 and TRBJ2-3; 10 bases are a match to TRBD2. With V trimmed by 3 bases and J by 3 bases, 6 bases remained unmatched. This CDR3 has 15 amino acids. The germline gives CDR1 DFQATT, CDR2 SNEGSKA (reference sequence). CDR3 nucleotide sequence: TGCAGTGCTAGGGCACTAGCGGGAACAACAGATACGCAGTATTTT. Translated, it gives CSARALAGTTDTQYF.

The chain recombines TRBV12-3 or TRBV12-4 with TRBJ2-2; 14 bases match TRBD2. The CDR3 is made up of 18 amino acids. The V segment lost 4 bases and the J segment 4 bases; nucleotides outside the gene matches: 8. CDR3 residues: CASSSETSGRVGTGELFF. The CDR3 nucleotides are TGTGCCAGCAGTTCAGAGACTAGCGGGAGGGTTGGCACCGGGGAGCTGTTTTTT.

This clonotype was seen at least ten times. The chain combines TRBV20-1 with TRBJ1-3; D remains ambiguous. CDR3 size: 12 residues. Germline assignment: CDR1 DFQATT and CDR2 SNEGSKA (reference sequence). Deletions cut 5 bases from V and 0 bases from J, with 5 bases between. CDR3 residues: CSAWASGNTIYF. The CDR3 DNA reads TGCAGTGCTTGGGCCTCTGGAAACACCATATATTTT.

This clonotype appeared once. An end of the junction differs from the germline gene, which may be a read error. The chain couples TRBV24-1 to TRBJ2-1, with D possibly called TRBD1 or TRBD2 (5 bases each). The CDR3 consists of 15 residues. Germline CDR1 is KGHDR and CDR2 is SFDVKD. The CDR3 sequence is CVTSGRVAVGDEQFF. The CDR3 DNA reads as TGTGTCACCAGTGGTAGGGTAGCAGTGGGGGATGAGCAGTTCTTC.

The chain couples TRBV20-1 to TRBJ1-5, with D uncertain. The CDR3 is 14 amino acids. Germline V gives CDR1 DFQATT, CDR2 SNEGSKA (reference sequence). Trimming left V 1 base short and J 4 bases short, with 11 bases between. The chain's CDR3 is CSARAADSNQPQHF. DNA for the CDR3: TGCAGTGCTAGAGCGGCAGATAGTAATCAGCCCCAGCATTTT.